The count of the clone carrying this TCR beta chain is one. What it binds is unknown. Deletions cut 4 bases from V and 2 bases from J, with 14 bases between. This CDR3 has 15 amino acids. Germline CDR1 SNHLY, CDR2 FYNNEI. This PCR relied on a set of 60 Vbeta primers and 13 Jbeta primers. Produced via immunoSEQ multiplex PCR; TCRdb's table is partial and in-frame only. The table has some 200,000 clones, 80% to 85% seen once; the top ten hold about 2.5%. These data belong to a study of cytomegalovirus exposure and HLA in healthy donors. Findings of the study overall: Later analysis identified about 18,000 TCR beta sequences associated with HLA alleles, using a false discovery rate threshold of 0.05. In an earlier analysis, most TCR beta V segments were productive about 87% or about 30% of the time.

Donors showed nominal health when sampled, although they likely had unrecorded immune exposures. The clonotype was recovered from a woman aged 40 to 55 in good health and CMV-seronegative. The chain couples TRBV2 to TRBJ1-2; no firm D call. The material sequenced was PBMCs. CDR3: CASSGGATTNYGYTF. The CDR3 DNA reads as TGTGCCAGCAGTGGTGGCGCGACAACCAACTATGGCTACACCTTC.